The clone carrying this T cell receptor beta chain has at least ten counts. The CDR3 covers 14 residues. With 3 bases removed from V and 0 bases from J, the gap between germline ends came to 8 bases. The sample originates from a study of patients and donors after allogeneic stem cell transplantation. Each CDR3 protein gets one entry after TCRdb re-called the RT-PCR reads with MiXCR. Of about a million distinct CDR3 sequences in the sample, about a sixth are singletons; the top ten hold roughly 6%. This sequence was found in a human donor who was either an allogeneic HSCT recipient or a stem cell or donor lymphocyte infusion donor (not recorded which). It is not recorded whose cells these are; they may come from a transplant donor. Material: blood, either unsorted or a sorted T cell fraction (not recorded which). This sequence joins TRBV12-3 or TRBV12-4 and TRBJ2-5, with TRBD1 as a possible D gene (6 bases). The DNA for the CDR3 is TGTGCCAGCAGTTTGGACAGCCACCAAGAGACCCAGTACTTC. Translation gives CASSLDSHQETQYF.